Listed below are T cell receptor beta chains from one sample, sequenced in a study of beta chain features in type 1 diabetes. Sequencing was performed with immunoSEQ multiplex PCR; in TCRdb, only in-frame clones are kept and a portion is missing. The top ten hold about 0.028% of the sample, which has roughly 260,000 clones, about 20% seen once. Sequenced: naive CD4+ T cells from blood. The source is a woman aged 40 to 49 with type 1 diabetes. Both conserved end residues are part of each CDR3. A D gene is named only where the DNA matches it firmly. Size tells how often a clone was seen (once, few, many) or the class of an expanded clone, and some rows leave it out.

j_gene | v_gene | d_gene | abundance | CDR3nt | CDR3aa
TRBJ2-7 | TRBV29-1 | - | - | TGCAGCGCCTCAGAGGGATCCAGCTACGAGCAGTACTTC | CSASEGSSYEQYF
TRBJ2-1 | TRBV30 | - | - | TGTGCCTGGGGGACTCCTCTTCATGAGCAGTTCTTC | CAWGTPLHEQFF
TRBJ2-7 | TRBV4-1 | - | few | TGCGCCAGCAGCCAAGCAGGAGGGGAGCAGTACTTC | CASSQAGGEQYF
TRBJ1-2 | TRBV7-9 | - | - | TGTGCCAGCAGCTTAGAATTAAACTATGGCTACACCTTC | CASSLELNYGYTF
TRBJ1-2 | TRBV15 | - | - | TGTGCCACCAGCAGACTCGAGCATGGCTACACCTTC | CATSRLEHGYTF
TRBJ2-7 | TRBV29-1 | - | - | TGCAGCGCGACACAGGGAGCAGGAGAGCAGTACTTC | CSATQGAGEQYF
TRBJ1-2 | TRBV29-1 | - | - | TGCAGCGTTGCCACCGGGTATGGCTACACCTTC | CSVATGYGYTF
TRBJ1-2 | TRBV20-1 | - | few | TGCAGTGCTAGCCATAACTATGGCTACACCTTC | CSASHNYGYTF
TRBJ1-1 | TRBV13 | - | - | TGTGCCAGCAGCTTAGGCTCTAGACCTAACACTGAAGCTTTCTTT | CASSLGSRPNTEAFF
TRBJ2-1 | TRBV9 | - | - | TGTGCCAGCAAGCCCGGGAGCTCCTACAATGAGCAGTTCTTC | CASKPGSSYNEQFF
TRBJ2-5 | TRBV5-4 | TRBD1 | - | TGTGCCAGCAGCTCGGGACAGAGAGAGACCCAGTACTTC | CASSSGQRETQYF
TRBJ1-2 | TRBV10-3 | - | - | TGTGCCATCAGTGAGCAGTACGAACAGGCAGTCCTCTATGGCTACACCTTC | CAISEQYEQAVLYGYTF
TRBJ2-1 | TRBV25-1 | TRBD1 | few | TGTGCCAGCAGTGAGACAGGGTGGAATGAGCAGTTCTTC | CASSETGWNEQFF
TRBJ2-4 | TRBV30 | - | - | TGTGCCTGGATCCCGCGGGGAAAAAACATTCAGTACTTC | CAWIPRGKNIQYF
TRBJ2-1 | TRBV4-3 | TRBD2 | few | TGCGCCAGCAGCCAAGCCCTAGCGGATTACAATGAGCAGTTCTTC | CASSQALADYNEQFF
TRBJ1-2 | TRBV7-2 | TRBD1 | - | TGTGCCAGCAGCCGCGACAGGGCCTATGGCTACACCTTC | CASSRDRAYGYTF
TRBJ2-1 | TRBV30 | TRBD1 | few | TGTGCCTGGAGTGTAGGGGGCCCCTACAATGAGCAGTTCTTC | CAWSVGGPYNEQFF
TRBJ2-2 | TRBV11-3 | - | few | TGTGCCAGCAGCTTATCCGCCGGGGAGCTGTTTTTT | CASSLSAGELFF
TRBJ2-1 | TRBV18 | - | - | TGTGCCAGCTCACCAAGAGAAGCCAATGAGCAGTTCTTC | CASSPREANEQFF
TRBJ2-1 | TRBV14 | - | - | TGTGCCAGCAGCCGGGACTTTCCCTTCGATGAGCAGTTCTTC | CASSRDFPFDEQFF
TRBJ1-2 | TRBV5-4 | - | - | TGTGCCAGCAGCTTGTCTGGGCCGGGGTATGGCTACACCTTC | CASSLSGPGYGYTF
TRBJ2-7 | TRBV9 | TRBD2 | few | TGTGCCAGCAGCGTAGATGGCGGGAGCTCCTACGAGCAGTACTTC | CASSVDGGSSYEQYF